A selection of T cell receptor beta chains follows, all from one sample in a study of blood T cells in healthy people across ages. One entry per CDR3 protein, called by TCRdb with MiXCR from the 5' RACE reads. The sample includes some 800,000 distinct CDR3 sequences, 40% to 50% of them seen just once. The specimen was blood. The origin of the receptors is a man in his sixties in good health. Both conserved end residues are part of each CDR3. Each record gives: V gene, clone size, D gene, J gene, CDR3 protein, CDR3 DNA. A D gene is named only where the DNA matches it firmly. Size values are once, few and many counts, or a class for expanded clones, and some rows have none.

v_call: TRBV29-1; clone_size: many; d_call: -; j_call: TRBJ2-5; cdr3_aa: CSVEQGSKTQYF; cdr3_nt: TGCAGCGTTGAACAGGGTAGTAAGACCCAGTACTTC
v_call: TRBV5-1; clone_size: -; d_call: TRBD1; j_call: TRBJ1-4; cdr3_aa: CASSLDRGPIATNEKLFF; cdr3_nt: TGCGCCAGCAGCTTGGACAGGGGGCCAATAGCAACTAATGAAAAACTGTTTTTT
v_call: TRBV25-1; clone_size: few; d_call: -; j_call: TRBJ2-3; cdr3_aa: CASSDRYTDTQYF; cdr3_nt: TGTGCCAGCAGCGACAGATACACAGATACGCAGTATTTT
v_call: TRBV27; clone_size: -; d_call: TRBD1; j_call: TRBJ2-3; cdr3_aa: CASSLKGATGDTQYF; cdr3_nt: TGTGCCAGCAGTTTAAAGGGGGCGACTGGAGATACGCAGTATTTT
v_call: TRBV9; clone_size: -; d_call: TRBD1; j_call: TRBJ1-1; cdr3_aa: CASSGGGSPNAEAFF; cdr3_nt: TGTGCCAGCAGCGGAGGGGGCAGTCCCAACGCTGAAGCTTTCTTT
v_call: TRBV20-1; clone_size: few; d_call: -; j_call: TRBJ2-3; cdr3_aa: CSAGLGPDTQYF; cdr3_nt: TGCAGTGCCGGCCTCGGACCAGATACGCAGTATTTT
v_call: TRBV28; clone_size: -; d_call: -; j_call: TRBJ1-5; cdr3_aa: CASSYWGTEDSNQPQHF; cdr3_nt: TGTGCCAGCAGTTATTGGGGGACGGAAGATAGCAATCAGCCCCAGCATTTT
v_call: TRBV29-1; clone_size: -; d_call: -; j_call: TRBJ2-3; cdr3_aa: CSVDLYLHTDTQYF; cdr3_nt: TGCAGCGTTGATTTGTACCTCCACACAGATACGCAGTATTTT
v_call: TRBV20-1; clone_size: -; d_call: TRBD1; j_call: TRBJ2-7; cdr3_aa: CSARWNQGALYVQYF; cdr3_nt: TGCAGTGCTAGATGGAACCAGGGGGCTCTCTACGTGCAGTACTTC
v_call: TRBV27; clone_size: -; d_call: -; j_call: TRBJ1-4; cdr3_aa: CASSFSWVEGEKLFF; cdr3_nt: TGTGCCAGCAGTTTCTCCTGGGTAGAGGGTGAAAAACTGTTTTTT
v_call: TRBV6-1; clone_size: -; d_call: -; j_call: TRBJ1-1; cdr3_aa: CASTEDVLRNTEAFF; cdr3_nt: TGTGCCAGCACCGAGGACGTTTTACGGAATACTGAAGCTTTCTTT
v_call: TRBV15; clone_size: -; d_call: -; j_call: TRBJ1-2; cdr3_aa: CATSRQASGKDGYTF; cdr3_nt: TGTGCCACCAGCAGACAGGCCAGCGGCAAAGATGGCTACACCTTC
v_call: TRBV5-6; clone_size: -; d_call: TRBD2; j_call: TRBJ2-3; cdr3_aa: CASSTIAGPVDTQYF; cdr3_nt: TGTGCCAGCAGCACCATAGCGGGGCCGGTTGATACGCAGTATTTT
v_call: TRBV10-3; clone_size: few; d_call: TRBD1; j_call: TRBJ1-6; cdr3_aa: CAIRTTGDNSPLHF; cdr3_nt: TGTGCCATCAGGACGACAGGGGATAATTCACCCCTCCACTTT
v_call: TRBV13; clone_size: -; d_call: -; j_call: TRBJ2-1; cdr3_aa: CASSSQYNEQFF; cdr3_nt: TGTGCCAGCAGCTCACAGTACAATGAGCAGTTCTTC